The sequence of this T cell receptor (beta chain) was determined in a study of shared clonotypes between healthy human individuals. Whole-study findings and limits: A handful of donors had around 5% of their naive CD4 clonotypes in common. Clonotype sharing among donors, it was expected, would be affected by sequencing depth. A generally larger estimated richness was seen in naive subsets than in memory subsets.

Germline assignment: CDR1 SGHDT and CDR2 YYEEEE. The CDR3 totals 15 residues. The ends lost 3 bases at V and 4 bases at J; junction bases unmatched: 9. Sequenced by immunoSEQ multiplex PCR; TCRdb stores in-frame clones only, minus some. The data contain about 2 million clones, approximately 95% of them singletons. From CD4+ cells came CD45RA+ naive and CD45RA-negative memory subsets. With respect to this clone: No antigen is known for it.

The specimen was naive CD4+ T cells sorted from blood. Subset indicated: CD45RA+ positively selected. The clonotype comes from a man aged 18 to 30 in good health. This chain joins TRBV5-6 and TRBJ1-2, with 7 bases that match TRBD1. CDR3 bases: TGTGCCAGCAGCTCTCCCCGGACAGGAAGCTATGGCTACACCTTC. Protein: CASSSPRTGSYGYTF.